This T cell receptor beta chain was sequenced in a study of tumor-infiltrating lymphocytes in primary liver carcinoma. Extraction also yielded germline DNA, while blood RNA was obtained from unsorted whole blood. Regarding this clonotype: A much larger clone differs by one base, so this may be a read error.

The researchers produced TCR beta cDNA from around 0.5 ug total RNA with a constant-region primer. Nested multiplex PCR, run for three rounds with slightly modified ARM-PCR, yielded TCR beta libraries. TCRdb independently ran MiXCR on the multiplex PCR reads; one entry per CDR3 protein. The sample carries about 330,000 distinct CDR3 sequences, about 61% recorded once. What was sequenced was peripheral blood. The source is a man in his forties with primary liver carcinoma and hepatitis B virus infection.

The chain's CDR3 is CAISATGSDGHGYTF. The DNA for the CDR3 is TGTGCCATCAGTGCGACAGGGTCGGACGGACATGGCTACACCTTC. The chain uses TRBV10-3 and TRBJ1-2; 7 bases fit TRBD1. Losses at the gene ends were 4 bases for V and 6 bases for J; bases not matched to a gene: 11. This CDR3 contains 15 residues. The V gene's germline CDR1 is ENHRY and CDR2 SYGVKD.